This T cell receptor beta chain was sequenced in a study of shared T cell receptors in the human thymus. TCRdb's table, derived via immunoSEQ multiplex PCR, lists solely in-frame clones and lacks some. Of 450,000 to 650,000 clones listed, around 78% are singletons. The sample was also reused in another study, on human thymus T cells. This second study says: Thymus tissue was removed during corrective cardiac surgery. Related research described thymic repertoires that were highly overlapping among unrelated individuals.

The sequencing input was thymocytes. The TCR originated in a boy under two years old with a congenital heart defect.

DNA for the CDR3: TGTGCCAGCAGCTTACCCTCCGACAGGGACTACGAGCAGTACTTC. Encoded protein: CASSLPSDRDYEQYF. V gene TRBV11-3 combines with J gene TRBJ2-7, with 7 bases fitting TRBD1. V shed 2 bases and J 3 bases; nucleotides not matched to a gene: 7. Germline V gene sequence: CDR1 SGHNT, CDR2 YENEEA. This CDR3 has 15 residues. Filled out from reference TRBV11-3 and TRBJ2-7, the complete variable domain reads EAGVVQSPRYKIIEKKQPVAFWCNPISGHNTLYWYLQNLGQGPELLIRYENEEAVDDSQLPKDRFSAERLKGVDSTLKIQPAELGDSAVYLCASSLPSDRDYEQYFGPGTRLTVT.